This passage covers 24 T cell receptor beta chains from one sample sequenced in a study of T cells in Graves' hyperthyroidism and ophthalmopathy. The CDR3 regions of TCR beta were amplified from RNA transcripts. The study used the HTBI primer set for a first-round RT-PCR of the TCR CDR3. TCRdb re-analysed the multiplex PCR reads in MiXCR, keeping a single row per CDR3 protein. This sample has about 520,000 distinct CDR3 sequences, with less than 25% found just once. Sequencing was carried out using blood. These receptor sequences come from a man between 18 and 35 years old with Graves' hyperthyroidism.

In this sample, this clonotype turned up many times. The rearrangement links TRBV6-1 to TRBJ2-5, with TRBD2 matching 10 bases. V lost 3 bases to trimming and J lost 2 bases; unmatched junction nucleotides: 3. Looked up from germline, CDR1 is MNHNS and CDR2 is SASEGT. There are 15 residues in the CDR3. CDR3 amino acids: CASSEVAGGQETQYF. The CDR3 DNA follows: TGTGCCAGCAGTGAGGTAGCGGGGGGACAAGAGACCCAGTACTTC.

This clonotype was counted ten times or more. The rearrangement links TRBV11-3 to TRBJ2-5; no clear D gene. V lost 4 bases and J 1 base, leaving 16 bases between the germline ends. CDR1 and CDR2 (germline): SGHNT, YENEEA. The CDR3 totals 16 residues. CDR3 amino acids: CASSYPLGPAQETQYF. CDR3 DNA: TGTGCCAGCAGCTACCCATTGGGCCCGGCCCAAGAGACCCAGTACTTC. The variable domain in full, completed from reference TRBV11-3 and TRBJ2-5, reads EAGVVQSPRYKIIEKKQPVAFWCNPISGHNTLYWYLQNLGQGPELLIRYENEEAVDDSQLPKDRFSAERLKGVDSTLKIQPAELGDSAVYLCASSYPLGPAQETQYFGPGTRLLVL.

This clonotype came up many times. The CDR3 reads CASSLGGIENTEAFF. The CDR3 DNA follows: TGTGCCAGCAGCTTAGGAGGGATAGAAAACACTGAAGCTTTCTTT. V is TRBV7-8 and J is TRBJ1-1; D unresolved. V was clipped by 1 base and J by 2 bases, with 11 bases between them. The CDR3 has 15 amino acids. CDR1 and CDR2 (germline): SGHVS, FQNEAQ.

This clonotype has at least ten counts. CDR3 sequence (DNA): TGTGCCAGCAGTTACTCGTTGCTCGGCTCCAAACATAACTATGGCTACACCTTC. This sequence encodes CASSYSLLGSKHNYGYTF. The rearrangement joins TRBV6-2 or TRBV6-3 to TRBJ1-2, with D hard to call. Germline V gives CDR1 MNHEY, CDR2 SVGEGT. Trimming left V 0 bases short and J 1 base short, with 18 bases between. The CDR3 totals 18 residues.

This clonotype was detected only a few times. The chain employs TRBV6-1 and TRBJ1-2; possible D gene TRBD1, 6 bases. CDR1 and CDR2 from the germline V gene are MNHNS and SASEGT. Trimming left V 4 bases short and J 4 bases short, with 13 bases between. There are 14 residues in the CDR3. CDR3 residues: CASSGEQGGYGYTF. The CDR3 coding sequence is TGTGCCAGCAGTGGAGAACAGGGCGGCTATGGCTACACCTTC.

Only a few counts were recorded for this clonotype. The rearrangement joins TRBV9 to TRBJ2-5, with 7 bases aligning to TRBD2. The CDR3 loop spans 16 amino acids. CDR1 is SGDLS and CDR2 is YYNGEE in the germline V gene. V dropped 0 bases and J dropped 2; count of bases not matched to a gene: 7. The CDR3 spells CASSVAPSGVQETQYF. The CDR3 DNA reads TGTGCCAGCAGCGTAGCTCCTAGCGGAGTACAAGAGACCCAGTACTTC.

The chain carries TRBV6-1 and TRBJ2-5; TRBD2 matches at 11 bases. V shed 10 bases and J 4 bases; nucleotides not matched to a gene: 11. The V gene's germline CDR1 is MNHNS and CDR2 SASEGT. The CDR3 loop spans 15 amino acids. Here the CDR3 reads CANCPNGLAGETQYF. The DNA of the CDR3 is TGTGCCAACTGTCCGAACGGACTAGCGGGAGAGACCCAGTACTTC.

This clonotype was recorded a few times. Possible read error: a much larger clone is one base away. This sequence joins TRBV12-3 or TRBV12-4 and TRBJ2-5; TRBD1 might be the D (6 bases). The CDR3 has 13 amino acids. The CDR3 protein is CASSQQGWETKYF. The CDR3 DNA sequence: TGTGCCAGCAGTCAACAGGGTTGGGAGACCAAGTACTTC.

The genes are TRBV12-3 or TRBV12-4 and TRBJ1-1; no firm D call. V lost 3 bases to trimming and J lost 2 bases, with 13 bases between them. The CDR3 runs 15 residues. Here the CDR3 DNA reads TGTGCCAGCAGTTTCGGGTCGGTCGCAAACACTGAAGCTTTCTTT. It translates to CASSFGSVANTEAFF.

V gene TRBV2 combines with J gene TRBJ2-2; the D gene is possibly TRBD1 (5 bases). The CDR3 has 15 residues. Looked up from germline, CDR1 is SNHLY and CDR2 is FYNNEI. V gave up 2 bases and J gave up 5 bases, with 12 bases separating them. CDR3 protein: CASSEWGRTTGELFF. CDR3 in DNA: TGTGCCAGCAGTGAATGGGGCCGGACGACCGGGGAGCTGTTTTTT.

The chain uses TRBV12-3 or TRBV12-4 and TRBJ1-2; the D gene is possibly TRBD1 (6 bases). CDR3 length equals 13 residues. Trimming cost V 6 bases and J 4 bases, with 12 bases left between them. The CDR3 loop reads CASRVDRTYGYTF. CDR3 DNA sequence: TGTGCCAGCAGAGTTGACAGGACCTATGGCTACACCTTC.

This clonotype was detected ten times or more. This chain joins TRBV12-3 or TRBV12-4 and TRBJ2-5, with TRBD2 matching over 16 bases. There are 18 residues in the CDR3. After removal of 6 bases from V and 2 bases from J, the junction contained 9 bases not matched to a gene. The CDR3 DNA sequence: TGTGCCAGCAGACCCGGGACTAGCGGGGGGGCAGGGCAAGAGACCCAGTACTTC. Amino acid sequence: CASRPGTSGGAGQETQYF.

This clonotype has ten or more counts. The rearrangement joins TRBV6-5 to TRBJ1-1; D is unresolved. The CDR3 runs to 12 residues. Trimming removed 7 bases at V and 1 base at J, with 7 bases between. The V gene's germline CDR1 is MNHEY and CDR2 SVGAGI. The CDR3 DNA is TGTGCCAGCAAGCGAGGGAACACTGAAGCTTTCTTT. Its protein is CASKRGNTEAFF.

This clonotype was found many times. V gene TRBV7-6 combines with J gene TRBJ1-2; D remains unclear. With 5 bases removed from V and 5 bases from J, the gap between germline ends came to 15 bases. Germline V gives CDR1 SGHVS, CDR2 FNYEAQ. The CDR3 runs 14 residues. The CDR3 region is CASSPPLLGYGYTF. The CDR3 nucleotides are TGTGCCAGCAGCCCCCCGCTTTTGGGTTATGGCTACACCTTC.

The chain is built from TRBV12-3 or TRBV12-4 and TRBJ2-7; possibly TRBD2 for D (6 bases). The germline V and J ends were trimmed by 7 bases and 0 bases, with 16 bases remaining between them. This CDR3 has 15 amino acids. The CDR3 loop reads CASTGEEGTSYEQYF. The CDR3 DNA reads as TGTGCCAGCACCGGGGAGGAGGGGACCTCCTACGAGCAGTACTTC.

This clonotype occurred many times. The J gene is TRBJ2-5, the V gene TRBV30, with a weak D call TRBD1 (5 bases). The CDR3 spans 14 residues. Germline V lookup: CDR1 GTSNPN, CDR2 SVGIG (reference sequence). V lost 1 base, J lost 2 bases, and 11 bases lay in between. The CDR3 nucleotides read TGTGCCTGGAGTGGATTGGGGCGACAAGAGACCCAGTACTTC. It codes for CAWSGLGRQETQYF.

This clonotype was counted ten times or more. The genes are TRBV6-1 and TRBJ1-3, with D perhaps matching TRBD1 (6 bases). Trimming took 4 bases from V and 0 from J, leaving 13 bases between them. The CDR3 length is 16 residues. CDR1 MNHNS and CDR2 SASEGT come from the germline V gene. CDR3 in amino acids: CASSAATGYSGNTIYF. DNA for the CDR3: TGTGCCAGCAGTGCGGCGACAGGTTACTCTGGAAACACCATATATTTT.

The CDR3 region is CSVGPAYTGELFF. CDR3 sequence (DNA): TGCAGCGTCGGCCCGGCATACACCGGGGAGCTGTTTTTT. V and J are TRBV29-1 and TRBJ2-2; D is unresolved. This CDR3 comprises 13 residues. The V gene's germline CDR1 is SQVTM and CDR2 ANQGSEA. Between the trimmed V and J ends, which lost 6 bases and 3 bases, there was a span of 11 bases.

This clonotype has only a few counts. V gene TRBV11-1 combines with J gene TRBJ2-7; D is possibly TRBD2 (5 bases). The CDR3 consists of 14 residues. V lost 6 bases and J lost 3, with 15 bases in between. The germline V gene has CDR1 SGHAT and CDR2 FQDESV (reference sequence). The CDR3 spells CASRPRGRGYEQYF. The CDR3 bases are TGTGCCAGCAGACCTAGAGGGCGAGGCTACGAGCAGTACTTC.

This clonotype was recorded many times. V is TRBV12-3 or TRBV12-4 and J is TRBJ2-3; D is perhaps TRBD1 (5 bases). Trimming took off 5 bases at V and 6 bases at J, with 15 bases between the two ends. This CDR3 contains 14 residues. The CDR3 DNA reads as TGTGCCAGCAGTCCTACGACAGAGCCGGATACGCAGTATTTT. Protein product: CASSPTTEPDTQYF.

This rearrangement joins TRBV5-1 to TRBJ1-2, with 7 nucleotides matching TRBD1. Trimming took 4 bases from V and 7 from J; bases not matched to a gene: 7. The CDR3 runs to 13 residues. CDR1 is SGHRS, CDR2 YFSETQ, per germline. CDR3 residues: CASSPTGDRGYTF. The CDR3 DNA reads TGCGCCAGCAGCCCTACAGGGGATCGTGGCTACACCTTC.

This clonotype appeared many times. The V and J genes are TRBV28 and TRBJ1-1; D gene ambiguous. This CDR3 contains 14 residues. The germline gives CDR1 MDHEN, CDR2 SYDVKM. Trimming pared 4 bases from V and 3 bases from J, leaving 12 bases between. As DNA, the CDR3 is TGTGCCAGCAGTTCCCCGGGTTGGGACACTGAAGCTTTCTTT. Translated, it gives CASSSPGWDTEAFF.

The genes are TRBV29-1 and TRBJ1-2; 7 bases are a match to TRBD1. The CDR3 is 14 amino acids. Germline loops: CDR1 SQVTM, CDR2 ANQGSEA. Trimming at V came to 6 bases and at J to 6 bases, leaving 13 bases not matched to a gene. The DNA for the CDR3 is TGCAGCGTCGGGGATATAACAGGGGCAAATGGCTACACCTTC. Amino acids: CSVGDITGANGYTF.

Note on this clonotype: One end of the junction fails to match germline, which may point to a read error. The chain uses TRBV7-8 and TRBJ2-2, with D tentatively TRBD2 (5 bases). Germline V gene sequence: CDR1 SGHVS, CDR2 FQNEAQ. This CDR3 comprises 14 residues. CDR3 coding DNA: TGTGCCAGCAGCTCCTCAACCTACACCGGGGAGCTGTGTTTT. Its translation: CASSSSTYTGELCF.